This TCR beta chain was sequenced in a study of blood T cell repertoires in COVID-19. Study context: There were acute and convalescent COVID-19 samples, and they came from the United States, Italy and Spain. Sources were T cells, B-cell-depleted T cells, or PBMCs; the material itself was cDNA or gDNA.

The CDR3 runs to 14 residues. CDR1 and CDR2 (germline): GTSNPN, SVGIG (reference sequence). Trimming at V came to 8 bases and at J to 9 bases, leaving 10 bases not matched to a gene. Generated by immunoSEQ multiplex PCR, the TCRdb table keeps only in-frame clones and is missing some. The sample lists approximately 100,000 clones; around 83% were seen once. The source of this sequence is a woman aged 80 or older with active or convalescent COVID-19. The chain is built from TRBV30 and TRBJ1-6, with 10 nucleotides matching TRBD1. Input material: peripheral blood. The CDR3 reads CARSLTGGVSPLHF. The CDR3 DNA follows: TGTGCCCGCAGCCTGACAGGGGGCGTTTCACCCCTCCACTTT.